This T cell receptor (beta chain) was captured by sequencing in a study of cytomegalovirus exposure and HLA in healthy donors. Whole-study findings and limits: CMV serostatus was the only immune exposure information that was available.

Both 60 Vbeta primers and 13 Jbeta primers went into the PCR. The method was immunoSEQ multiplex PCR; TCRdb's version includes in-frame clones alone and lacks a portion of them. Of roughly 170,000 clones listed, 65% to 85% are singletons. With regard to this clone: The antigen is undetermined. The junction differs from germline at one of its ends, possibly a read error.

The CDR3 has 17 amino acids. Per germline, CDR1 SEHNR and CDR2 FQNEAQ (reference sequence). J is TRBJ1-1 and V is TRBV7-9; TRBD1 is a possible D gene (6 bases). The sample consisted of PBMCs. The clonotype comes from a woman in her late teens or twenties in good health and CMV-seronegative. CDR3 nucleotides: TGTTCCAGCAGCTTAGGGGCGGGGGGCAAGTCGAACACTGAAGCTTTCTTT. It translates to CSSSLGAGGKSNTEAFF.